This T cell receptor (beta chain) is drawn from a study of shared clonotypes between healthy human individuals. About the research overall: Those who served as donors were a couple of women and a few men between the ages of 18 and 49.

The CDR3 loop spans 16 amino acids. After removal of 5 bases from V and 2 bases from J, the junction contained 9 bases not matched to a gene. Per the germline V gene, CDR1 is MDHEN and CDR2 is SYDVKM. With respect to this clone: This specimen includes other DNA sequences encoding the same CDR3.

Measured with immunoSEQ multiplex PCR; TCRdb has only the in-frame clones, and not every one. Of roughly 1,500,000 clones in the sample, approximately 98.5% were seen once. The chain recombines TRBV28 with TRBJ1-5; TRBD1 agrees at 7 bases. This TCR came from a man aged 25-40 years in good health. Sequenced sample: naive CD4+ T cells sorted from blood. The subset: CD45RA+ positively selected. CDR3: CASSTRQGLGNQPQHF. For the CDR3, the DNA is TGTGCCAGCAGTACTAGACAGGGTCTGGGCAATCAGCCCCAGCATTTT.